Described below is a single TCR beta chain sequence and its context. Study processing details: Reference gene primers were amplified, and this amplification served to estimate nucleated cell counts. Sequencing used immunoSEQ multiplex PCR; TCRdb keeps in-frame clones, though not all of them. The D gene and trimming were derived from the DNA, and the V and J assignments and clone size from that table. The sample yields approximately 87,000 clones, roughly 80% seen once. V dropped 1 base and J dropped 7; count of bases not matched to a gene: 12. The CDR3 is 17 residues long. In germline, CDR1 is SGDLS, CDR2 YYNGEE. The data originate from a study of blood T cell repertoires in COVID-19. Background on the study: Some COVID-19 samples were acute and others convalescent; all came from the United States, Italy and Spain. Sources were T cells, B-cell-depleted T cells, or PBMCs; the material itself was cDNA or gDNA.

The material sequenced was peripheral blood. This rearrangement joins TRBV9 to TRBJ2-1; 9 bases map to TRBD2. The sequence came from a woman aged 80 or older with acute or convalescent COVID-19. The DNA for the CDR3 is TGTGCCAGCAGCGTATTCGGTAGTGGCGGGGGGGAAAATGAGCAGTTCTTC. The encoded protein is CASSVFGSGGGENEQFF.